The rows below give T cell receptor beta chains drawn from one sample of a study of OX40 agonist ivuxolimab in advanced cancers. Data came from immunoSEQ multiplex PCR; TCRdb stores just in-frame clones and leaves some out. The sample yields roughly 60,000 clones, more than 80% seen once. The sample in question was CD4+ or CD8+ T cells sorted from blood, obtained in a trial of the OX40 agonist ivuxolimab. These receptors were taken from an adult with an advanced solid tumor such as melanoma, head and neck, liver or kidney cancer. CDR3s include the opening cysteine and the closing phenylalanine or tryptophan. The D gene is left open where the match is weak. Not every row has a clone size; where given, it reads once, few, many or a size class.

clone size: NA
D gene: TRBD2
V gene: TRBV30
J gene: TRBJ2-3
CDR3 DNA: TGTGCCTGGAGCGACTTAGCGGGGCTCACAGATACGCAGTATTTT
CDR3 protein: CAWSDLAGLTDTQYF

clone size: NA
D gene: TRBD1
V gene: TRBV4-1
J gene: TRBJ2-5
CDR3 DNA: TGCGCCAGCAGCCAAGGGGACAGTTACGAAGAGACCCAGTACTTC
CDR3 protein: CASSQGDSYEETQYF

clone size: NA
D gene: NA
V gene: TRBV9
J gene: TRBJ2-1
CDR3 DNA: TGTGCCAGCAGCGTAGGGACTGGTGTGATGGGAGTAGAGCAGTTCTTC
CDR3 protein: CASSVGTGVMGVEQFF

clone size: NA
D gene: NA
V gene: TRBV6-5
J gene: TRBJ1-2
CDR3 DNA: TGTGCCAGCAGTTACTCGAGGCAGCTTGGCTACACCTTC
CDR3 protein: CASSYSRQLGYTF

clone size: NA
D gene: NA
V gene: TRBV19
J gene: TRBJ1-5
CDR3 DNA: TGTGCCAGTAGAACCGGGTCGACCACCCCCCAGCATTTT
CDR3 protein: CASRTGSTTPQHF

clone size: NA
D gene: TRBD1
V gene: TRBV5-8
J gene: TRBJ1-6
CDR3 DNA: TGTGCCAGCAGCCCGAGGGGGCCCTCCAATTCACCCCTCCACTTT
CDR3 protein: CASSPRGPSNSPLHF

clone size: few
D gene: NA
V gene: TRBV19
J gene: TRBJ2-2
CDR3 DNA: TGTGCCAGTAGTCGGCCTTGGGGCCGCGGCACCGGGGAGCTGTTTTTT
CDR3 protein: CASSRPWGRGTGELFF

clone size: NA
D gene: NA
V gene: TRBV19
J gene: TRBJ2-1
CDR3 DNA: TGTGCCAGTAGTATGATGGCGTACAATGAGCAGTTCTTC
CDR3 protein: CASSMMAYNEQFF

clone size: NA
D gene: NA
V gene: TRBV9
J gene: TRBJ1-1
CDR3 DNA: TGTGCCAGCAGCGCGTGGGAGGACAGCGCGAACACTGAAGCTTTCTTT
CDR3 protein: CASSAWEDSANTEAFF

clone size: few
D gene: NA
V gene: TRBV28
J gene: TRBJ2-7
CDR3 DNA: TGTGCCAGCAGTTTACCGGGGACCGAGCAGTACTTC
CDR3 protein: CASSLPGTEQYF

clone size: NA
D gene: NA
V gene: TRBV29-1
J gene: TRBJ2-1
CDR3 DNA: TGCAGCGTTGTGTCGGGTTCCTACAATGAGCAGTTCTTC
CDR3 protein: CSVVSGSYNEQFF

clone size: once
D gene: NA
V gene: TRBV29-1
J gene: TRBJ2-7
CDR3 DNA: TGCAGCGTTGAAGCCCCCGGTCGGCAAACCTACGAGCAGTACTTC
CDR3 protein: CSVEAPGRQTYEQYF

clone size: NA
D gene: NA
V gene: TRBV15
J gene: TRBJ1-1
CDR3 DNA: TGTGCCACCAAAAACCCGGACACTGAAGCTTTCTTT
CDR3 protein: CATKNPDTEAFF

clone size: NA
D gene: TRBD2
V gene: TRBV28
J gene: TRBJ2-7
CDR3 DNA: TGTGCCAGCAGTTCTAGCGGGTCCACCTACGAGCAGTACTTC
CDR3 protein: CASSSSGSTYEQYF

clone size: NA
D gene: TRBD1
V gene: TRBV29-1
J gene: TRBJ2-7
CDR3 DNA: TGCAGCGTCGACCACCGGGACAGGGGGTACGAGCAGTACTTC
CDR3 protein: CSVDHRDRGYEQYF

clone size: few
D gene: TRBD2
V gene: TRBV9
J gene: TRBJ2-1
CDR3 DNA: TGTGCCAGCAGCGTAGTTAGGCTAGCGGGAGAAGGGGGCTACAATGAGCAGTTCTTC
CDR3 protein: CASSVVRLAGEGGYNEQFF